The rows below give T cell receptor beta chains drawn from one sample of a study of patients and donors after allogeneic stem cell transplantation. TCRdb re-called the RT-PCR reads with MiXCR, one entry per CDR3 protein. The data contain 9,500 to 10,000 distinct CDR3 sequences, about 6% of them seen just once; the ten biggest clones take up approximately 26%. The sequenced sample was blood, either unsorted or a sorted T cell fraction (not recorded which). These TCRs come from a human donor who was either an allogeneic HSCT recipient or a stem cell or donor lymphocyte infusion donor (not recorded which). It is not recorded whose cells these are; they may come from a transplant donor. Both conserved end residues are part of each CDR3. A D gene is named only where the DNA matches it firmly. Not all rows give a size; the values are once, few, many and, for expanded clones, a class.

V: TRBV6-2/TRBV6-3; D: -; size: many; J: TRBJ2-6; DNA: TGTGCCAGCACCCATACAGGGAGCGCTGGGGCCAACGTCCTGACTTTC; CDR3: CASTHTGSAGANVLTF
V: TRBV28; D: TRBD2; size: -; J: TRBJ2-7; DNA: TGTGCCAGCCAGAGACTAGCGGGAGGCGGAGTATACGAGCAGTACTTC; CDR3: CASQRLAGGGVYEQYF
V: TRBV29-1; D: -; size: few; J: TRBJ2-4; DNA: TGCAGCGTTGTAGGCCTCAAAAACATTCAGTACTTC; CDR3: CSVVGLKNIQYF
V: TRBV20-1; D: -; size: -; J: TRBJ2-7; DNA: TGCAGTGCCCCGAGGGGCTCCTACGAGCAGTACTTC; CDR3: CSAPRGSYEQYF
V: TRBV6-4; D: -; size: few; J: TRBJ1-5; DNA: TGTGCCAGCAGTGACTTAAAGCTCGCTAAGCCCCAGCATTTT; CDR3: CASSDLKLAKPQHF
V: TRBV6-5; D: -; size: many; J: TRBJ2-6; DNA: TGTGCCAGCAGATCAGAGAGCTCTGGGGCCAACGTCCTGACTTTC; CDR3: CASRSESSGANVLTF
V: TRBV7-3; D: TRBD1; size: -; J: TRBJ2-3; DNA: TGTGCCAGCAGCTCGCACGGGACAGGGGTGGGAGATACGCAGTATTTT; CDR3: CASSSHGTGVGDTQYF
V: TRBV6-1; D: TRBD2; size: -; J: TRBJ2-1; DNA: TGTGCCAGCAGGAAGGGGATAGCGGGAGGCTCCTACAATGAGCAGTTCTTC; CDR3: CASRKGIAGGSYNEQFF
V: TRBV20-1; D: TRBD1; size: -; J: TRBJ2-7; DNA: TGCAGTGCAAGCTTGATCGGGACAGGGGGCGCGGGCTACGAGCAGTACTTC; CDR3: CSASLIGTGGAGYEQYF
V: TRBV28; D: -; size: -; J: TRBJ2-7; DNA: TGTGCCAGCAGTTCATACGGGACCGCATCCTACGAGCAGTACTTC; CDR3: CASSSYGTASYEQYF
V: TRBV20-1; D: TRBD1; size: -; J: TRBJ1-6; DNA: TGCAGTGCTCCCGAGGGACAGTCCTATAATTCACCCCTCCACTTT; CDR3: CSAPEGQSYNSPLHF
V: TRBV20-1; D: -; size: many; J: TRBJ1-1; DNA: TGCAGTTCCCCCAAAGGGGGAAACACTGAAGCTTTCTTT; CDR3: CSSPKGGNTEAFF
V: TRBV20-1; D: -; size: many; J: TRBJ2-3; DNA: TGCAGTGCTAGAGTAGGAGAGGTAACGCAGTATTTT; CDR3: CSARVGEVTQYF
V: TRBV29-1; D: -; size: few; J: TRBJ1-1; DNA: TGCAGCGTTGGCCGCTACGCTGAAGCTTTCTTT; CDR3: CSVGRYAEAFF
V: TRBV10-3; D: -; size: few; J: TRBJ2-3; DNA: TGTGCCATCAGTGACCCTTTAGGCGAGGTCACAGATACGCAGTATTTT; CDR3: CAISDPLGEVTDTQYF
V: TRBV6-5; D: -; size: -; J: TRBJ2-1; DNA: TGTGCCAGCAGACGGACAACAGGGACGGGGGAGCAGTTCTTC; CDR3: CASRRTTGTGEQFF
V: TRBV2; D: TRBD2; size: medium-sized; J: TRBJ2-3; DNA: TGTGCCACCCGGGGGGTCCCAGATACGCAGTATTTT; CDR3: CATRGVPDTQYF
V: TRBV7-2; D: -; size: -; J: TRBJ1-5; DNA: TGTGCCAGCAGCTTAGAATGGGACAGCAATCAGCCCCAGCATTTT; CDR3: CASSLEWDSNQPQHF
V: TRBV4-1; D: -; size: many; J: TRBJ1-6; DNA: TGCGCCAGCAGCCAAGGTGCGCCGAAATACGATTCACCCCTCCACTTT; CDR3: CASSQGAPKYDSPLHF
V: TRBV7-8; D: -; size: many; J: TRBJ2-3; DNA: TGTGCCAGCAGCTTGGATACGCAGTATTTT; CDR3: CASSLDTQYF
V: TRBV20-1; D: -; size: many; J: TRBJ2-7; DNA: TGCAGTGCCGGTTCTCTGCGTCTCGAGCAGTACTTC; CDR3: CSAGSLRLEQYF
V: TRBV6-1; D: TRBD1; size: many; J: TRBJ1-5; DNA: TGTGCCAGCCGACAGGGGTATAGCAATCAGCCCCAGCATTTT; CDR3: CASRQGYSNQPQHF
V: TRBV11-2; D: -; size: many; J: TRBJ2-5; DNA: TGTGCCAGCAGTAGCTCGGTGAGGGAGACCCAGTACTTC; CDR3: CASSSSVRETQYF
V: TRBV20-1; D: TRBD2; size: medium-sized; J: TRBJ2-3; DNA: TGCAGTGCGCGACTAGCGGGAAACACAGATACGCAGTATTTT; CDR3: CSARLAGNTDTQYF
V: TRBV2; D: -; size: many; J: TRBJ2-6; DNA: TGTGCCAGCAGTGTGGGAGTGACTGGGGCCAACGTCCTGACTTTC; CDR3: CASSVGVTGANVLTF
V: TRBV5-4; D: TRBD2; size: many; J: TRBJ2-1; DNA: TGTGCCAGCAGCTTTCTAGCGGGAGGCCTCTACAATGAGCAGTTCTTC; CDR3: CASSFLAGGLYNEQFF
V: TRBV5-5; D: TRBD1; size: many; J: TRBJ1-4; DNA: TGTGCCAGCAGCTTGAGAGGGGGCGCGGGAGAAAAACTGTTTTTT; CDR3: CASSLRGGAGEKLFF
V: TRBV10-3; D: -; size: many; J: TRBJ1-1; DNA: TGTGCCATCAGTGAGCATGGCCCCAAAAATGGTGAAGCTTTCTTT; CDR3: CAISEHGPKNGEAFF
V: TRBV5-1; D: -; size: many; J: TRBJ2-1; DNA: TGCGCCAGCAGCTTGGTGGCAGGGGTTCGGAATGAGCAGTTCTTC; CDR3: CASSLVAGVRNEQFF
V: TRBV27; D: TRBD1; size: medium-sized; J: TRBJ2-7; DNA: TGTGCCAGCAGTAAGGGGACAGAGAAGACCTACGAGCAGTACTTC; CDR3: CASSKGTEKTYEQYF
V: TRBV15; D: -; size: many; J: TRBJ2-3; DNA: TGTGCCACCAGCAGCCAGGACTATATCACAGATACGCAGTATTTT; CDR3: CATSSQDYITDTQYF
V: TRBV7-9; D: -; size: many; J: TRBJ2-6; DNA: TGTGCCAGCAGCTTCTCTCAGGGGCCTGGGGCCAACGTCCTGACTTTC; CDR3: CASSFSQGPGANVLTF
V: TRBV5-1; D: -; size: many; J: TRBJ2-3; DNA: TGCGCCAGCAGCTTGACAGGGCCGGCGTTTCATACGCAGTATTTT; CDR3: CASSLTGPAFHTQYF
V: TRBV6-2/TRBV6-3; D: -; size: few; J: TRBJ2-3; DNA: TGTGCCAGCAAAGGGGGATCTAGCACAGATACGCAGTATTTT; CDR3: CASKGGSSTDTQYF
V: TRBV6-5; D: TRBD2; size: few; J: TRBJ2-1; DNA: TGTGCCAGCAGTTACTCCGCGGGAGTGGTAAATGAGCAGTTCTTC; CDR3: CASSYSAGVVNEQFF
V: TRBV20-1; D: -; size: -; J: TRBJ2-3; DNA: TGCAGTGCTAGGGGCGTTCGCGGGAGCACAGATACGCAGTATTTT; CDR3: CSARGVRGSTDTQYF
V: TRBV5-1; D: TRBD2; size: many; J: TRBJ2-3; DNA: TGCGCCAGCAGCTTGGGGCTAGCGGGCGGCACAGATACGCAGTATTTT; CDR3: CASSLGLAGGTDTQYF
V: TRBV6-6; D: -; size: -; J: TRBJ2-7; DNA: TGTGCCAGCAGTTACGCAGGGGCCTCCTACGAGCAGTACTTC; CDR3: CASSYAGASYEQYF
V: TRBV30; D: TRBD2; size: few; J: TRBJ2-7; DNA: TGTGCCTGGAACCGGGACTATCAGTGGGAGCAGTACTTC; CDR3: CAWNRDYQWEQYF
V: TRBV20-1; D: -; size: many; J: TRBJ1-5; DNA: TGCAGTGCTAGAGCGGTGGGTAATAGCAATCAGCCCCAGCATTTT; CDR3: CSARAVGNSNQPQHF
V: TRBV7-3; D: TRBD2; size: many; J: TRBJ2-2; DNA: TGTGCCAGTGGACTAGCGGACCGCTACACCGGGGAGCTGTTTTTT; CDR3: CASGLADRYTGELFF
V: TRBV9; D: TRBD2; size: many; J: TRBJ2-5; DNA: TGTGCCAGCAGCGTAGCTGAAGCTAGCGGGAGTCCAGAGACCCAGTACTTC; CDR3: CASSVAEASGSPETQYF
V: TRBV28; D: -; size: -; J: TRBJ1-5; DNA: TGTGCCAGCAGTCCCGGGGGGAGGGATAGCAATCAGCCCCAGCATTTT; CDR3: CASSPGGRDSNQPQHF
V: TRBV2; D: -; size: many; J: TRBJ1-2; DNA: TGTGCCAGCAGTGAGAGAGCTAACTATGGCTACACCTTC; CDR3: CASSERANYGYTF
V: TRBV9; D: -; size: medium-sized; J: TRBJ1-6; DNA: TGTGCCAGCAGCGTAGGGACCGATTCACCCCTCCACTTT; CDR3: CASSVGTDSPLHF
V: TRBV7-9; D: TRBD2; size: many; J: TRBJ2-7; DNA: TGTGCCAGCAGCTTAGGGACGGCTAGCGGTGGCTACGAGCAGTACTTC; CDR3: CASSLGTASGGYEQYF
V: TRBV5-1; D: TRBD1; size: -; J: TRBJ2-7; DNA: TGCGCCAGCAGCCGCACTACCCCGGGACAGGGCCACGAGCAGTACTTC; CDR3: CASSRTTPGQGHEQYF
V: TRBV6-5; D: -; size: many; J: TRBJ2-1; DNA: TGTGCCAGCAGCCATAAACGGACCACGTACAATGAGCAGTTCTTC; CDR3: CASSHKRTTYNEQFF
V: TRBV27; D: -; size: few; J: TRBJ2-7; DNA: TGTGCCAGCAGTTTGGGGTTGGGCCTATACGAGCAGTACTTC; CDR3: CASSLGLGLYEQYF
V: TRBV4-2; D: -; size: -; J: TRBJ2-1; DNA: TGTGCCAGCAGCCAAGATTTGCGCCCGGGGAATGAGCAGTTCTTC; CDR3: CASSQDLRPGNEQFF
V: TRBV18; D: TRBD2; size: -; J: TRBJ2-3; DNA: TGTGCCAGCTCACCTCTAGCGGGAGGAATTCGCGGCACAGATACGCAGTATTTT; CDR3: CASSPLAGGIRGTDTQYF
V: TRBV4-3; D: -; size: medium-sized; J: TRBJ2-7; DNA: TGCGCCAGCAGCCAAGATCTAGGCTCGTATGGAGGCTCCTACGAGCAGTACTTC; CDR3: CASSQDLGSYGGSYEQYF
V: TRBV12-3/TRBV12-4; D: -; size: many; J: TRBJ2-1; DNA: TGTGCCAGCAGCCTCGACGGACGCAATGAGCAGTTCTTC; CDR3: CASSLDGRNEQFF
V: TRBV6-2/TRBV6-3; D: TRBD2; size: medium-sized; J: TRBJ2-1; DNA: TGTGCCAGCAGTCCGATGACTAGCGGGAGCTTCCATGAGCAGTTCTTC; CDR3: CASSPMTSGSFHEQFF
V: TRBV20-1; D: -; size: -; J: TRBJ2-7; DNA: TGCAGTGCTTCCCCCGGTGGGGGAACCGAGCAGTACTTC; CDR3: CSASPGGGTEQYF
V: TRBV5-1; D: -; size: many; J: TRBJ2-2; DNA: TGCGCCAGCAGGTCCGAAGGGGGGATGGACACCGGGGAGCTGTTTTTT; CDR3: CASRSEGGMDTGELFF
V: TRBV6-5; D: -; size: many; J: TRBJ1-3; DNA: TGTGCCAGCAGACCAGGACGGAGATCAAACTCTGGAAACACCATATATTTT; CDR3: CASRPGRRSNSGNTIYF
V: TRBV5-1; D: -; size: few; J: TRBJ2-2; DNA: TGCGCCAGCAGCCTCGGGGTAGACTGGACCGGGGAGCTGTTTTTT; CDR3: CASSLGVDWTGELFF
V: TRBV6-5; D: TRBD1; size: many; J: TRBJ2-7; DNA: TGTGCCAGCAGACCCTCGGCGACAGGGGCCTACGAGCAGTACTTC; CDR3: CASRPSATGAYEQYF